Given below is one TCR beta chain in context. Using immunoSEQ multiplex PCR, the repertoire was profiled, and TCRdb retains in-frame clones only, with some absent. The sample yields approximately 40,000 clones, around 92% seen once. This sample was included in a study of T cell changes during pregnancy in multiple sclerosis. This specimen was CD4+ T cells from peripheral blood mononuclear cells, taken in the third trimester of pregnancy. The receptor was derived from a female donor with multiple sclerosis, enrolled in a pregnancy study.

In DNA form, the CDR3 reads TGTGCCAGCAGTGAAGCGGGGACAGGGATCAGTGGCTACACCTTC. Its translation: CASSEAGTGISGYTF. The gene calls are TRBV2 and TRBJ1-2; 9 positions match TRBD1. Germline V gives CDR1 SNHLY, CDR2 FYNNEI. CDR3 length: 15 amino acids. V lost 0 bases to trimming and J lost 7 bases; unmatched junction nucleotides: 6.